The next 3 T cell receptor beta chains were all read from a single sample in a study of T cells in women clearing cervical HPV infection. Sequenced by immunoSEQ multiplex PCR; TCRdb stores in-frame clones only, minus some. This listing includes 25,000 to 30,000 clones. The source material was blood buffy coat. Source of these receptors: a woman between 18 and 69 years old with a cervical HPV16 infection that either progressed to CIN3+ or cleared (not recorded which).

CDR3 DNA, as far as it was read: TGTGCCAGCTCACCACGCAGGGAAAATGAG. Amino acid sequence: CASSPRRENE. The entire CDR3 protein reads CASSPRRENEQFF. The chain combines TRBV18 with TRBJ2-1, with D possibly TRBD1 on 5 matching bases. The observed sequence ends 3 residues before the CDR3 terminus, with the missing tail filled in from the germline J gene. Per the germline V gene, CDR1 is KGHSH and CDR2 is LQKENI. V lost 1 base to trimming and J lost 7 bases, with 8 bases between them. The CDR3 has 13 amino acids.

On this clone itself: The read ends 3 residues shy of where the CDR3 ends; the end is completed using the germline J gene. The chain carries TRBV7-9 and TRBJ2-7; no clear D gene. The germline V gene has CDR1 SEHNR and CDR2 FQNEAQ (reference sequence). Trimming removed 1 base from V and 0 bases from J, with 10 bases in between. The CDR3 covers 15 residues. The covered CDR3 bases are TGTGCCAGCAGCTTAGTCGAATTACTCTCCTACGAG. Translating it yields CASSLVELLSYE. From start to end, the CDR3 is CASSLVELLSYEQYF. Based on the CDR3 plus reference TRBV7-9 and TRBJ2-7, the full variable domain is DTGVSQNPRHKITKRGQNVTFRCDPISEHNRLYWYRQTLGQGPEFLTYFQNEAQLEKSRLLSDRFSAERPKGSFSTLEIQRTEQGDSAMYLCASSLVELLSYEQYFGPGTRLTVT.

As for this clone: The observed sequence ends 3 residues before the CDR3 terminus, with the missing tail filled in from the germline J gene. This sequence joins TRBV18 and TRBJ2-7, with TRBD1 as a possible D gene (5 bases). Germline loops: CDR1 KGHSH, CDR2 LQKENI. The CDR3 has 15 residues. With 2 bases removed from V and 4 bases from J, the gap between germline ends came to 15 bases. CDR3 amino acids: CASSPDAGLGYEQYF. Incomplete CDR3 DNA: TGTGCCAGCTCACCAGACGCAGGGCTAGGTTACGAG.